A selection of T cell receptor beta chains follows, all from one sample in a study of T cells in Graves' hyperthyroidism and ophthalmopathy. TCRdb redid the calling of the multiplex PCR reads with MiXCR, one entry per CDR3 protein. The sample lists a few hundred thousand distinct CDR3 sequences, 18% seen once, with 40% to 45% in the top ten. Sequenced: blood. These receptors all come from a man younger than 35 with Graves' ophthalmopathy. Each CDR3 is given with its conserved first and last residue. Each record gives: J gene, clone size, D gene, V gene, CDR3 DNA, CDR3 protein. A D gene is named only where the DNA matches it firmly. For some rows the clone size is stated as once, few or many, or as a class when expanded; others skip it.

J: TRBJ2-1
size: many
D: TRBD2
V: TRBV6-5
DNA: TGTGCCAGCAGTTACACTAGCGGCCGGGGGGATGAGCAGTTCTTC
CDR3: CASSYTSGRGDEQFF

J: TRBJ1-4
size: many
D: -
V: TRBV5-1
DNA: TGCGCCAGCAGCCTCGCCTTAGGGCCTGCTAATGAAAAACTGTTTTTT
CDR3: CASSLALGPANEKLFF

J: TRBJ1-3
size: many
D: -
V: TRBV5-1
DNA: TGCGCCAGCAGTGACGGGAGCTCTGGAAACACCATATATTTT
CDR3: CASSDGSSGNTIYF

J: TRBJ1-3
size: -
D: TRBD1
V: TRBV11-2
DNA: TGTGCCAGCAGCTCGGGACAGGGTAGGGCTGGAAACACCATATATTTT
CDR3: CASSSGQGRAGNTIYF

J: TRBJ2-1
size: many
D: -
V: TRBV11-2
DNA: TGTGCCAGCAGCTTAGTACAGGGAACTGGGAAGGAGCAGTTCTTC
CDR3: CASSLVQGTGKEQFF

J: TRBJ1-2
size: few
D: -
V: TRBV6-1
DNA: TGTGCCAGCAGGGCAGGGAGCTATGGCTACACCTTC
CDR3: CASRAGSYGYTF

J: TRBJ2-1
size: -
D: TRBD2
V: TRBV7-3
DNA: TGTGCCAGCAGCCCGAAGCGGGGCCCCTACAATGAGCAGTTCTTC
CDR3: CASSPKRGPYNEQFF

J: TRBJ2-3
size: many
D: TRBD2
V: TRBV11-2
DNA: TGTGCCAGCAGCCTCATGGCTAGCGGGGGGCCGAGCACAGATACGCAGTATTTT
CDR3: CASSLMASGGPSTDTQYF

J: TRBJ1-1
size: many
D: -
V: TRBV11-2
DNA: TGTGCCAGCAGCTGGGCGACAGGCTTTTTTCAAGCTTTCTTT
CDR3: CASSWATGFFQAFF

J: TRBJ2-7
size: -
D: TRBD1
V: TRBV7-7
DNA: TGTGCTAGCAGTTCAGGGACAGGGGGTTCCCACGAGCAGTACTTC
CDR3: CASSSGTGGSHEQYF

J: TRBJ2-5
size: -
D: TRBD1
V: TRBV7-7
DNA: TGTGCCAGCAGCAATACAGGGGAGCGGGAGACCCAGTACTTC
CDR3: CASSNTGERETQYF

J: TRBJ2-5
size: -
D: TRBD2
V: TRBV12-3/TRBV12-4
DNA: TGTGCCAGGCCTGTAGGCCGGGGACTAGCGGGGGGACGGGAGACCCAGTACTTC
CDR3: CARPVGRGLAGGRETQYF

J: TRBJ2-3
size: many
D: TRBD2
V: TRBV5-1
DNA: TGCGCCAGCACTGCGGGACTAGCGGAGACGGATACGCAGTATTTT
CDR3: CASTAGLAETDTQYF

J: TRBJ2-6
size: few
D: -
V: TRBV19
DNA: TGTGCCAGTAGCCCTCAGGGACTTGGGGCCAACGTCCTGACTTTC
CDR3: CASSPQGLGANVLTF

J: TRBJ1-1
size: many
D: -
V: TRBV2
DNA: TGTGCCAGCATTCCCTGGGGGGTTCTTCCTGAAGCTTTCTTT
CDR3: CASIPWGVLPEAFF

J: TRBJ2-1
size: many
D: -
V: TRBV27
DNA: TGTGCCAGCAGTTCCCTCCGACAGTCTGAAGGTATTAACTACAATGAGCAGTTCTTC
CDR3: CASSSLRQSEGINYNEQFF

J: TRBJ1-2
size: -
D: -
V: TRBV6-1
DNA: TGTGCCAGCAGTGAGCCAGCCTATGGCTACACCTTC
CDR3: CASSEPAYGYTF

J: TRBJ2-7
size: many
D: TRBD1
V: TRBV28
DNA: TGTGCCAGCAGTCCGACAGGGGGCTCCTACGAGCAGTACTTC
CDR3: CASSPTGGSYEQYF

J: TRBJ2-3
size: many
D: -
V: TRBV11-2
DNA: TGTGCCAGCAGCTTAGTATACGTGGATACGCAGTATTTT
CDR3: CASSLVYVDTQYF

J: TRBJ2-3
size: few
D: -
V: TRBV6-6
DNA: TGTGCCAGCAGTTACTCGGCAGACCTAAGCACAGATACGCAGTATTTT
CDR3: CASSYSADLSTDTQYF

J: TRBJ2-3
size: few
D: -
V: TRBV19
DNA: TGTGCCAGTAGTATAGCCAACCTTGAAGCCGATACGCAGTATTTT
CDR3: CASSIANLEADTQYF

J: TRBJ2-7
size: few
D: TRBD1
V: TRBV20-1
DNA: TGCAGTGCTAGCACGGACAGGGGGCAGGAGCAGTACTTC
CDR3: CSASTDRGQEQYF

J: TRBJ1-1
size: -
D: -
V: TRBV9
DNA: TGTGCCAGCAGCGTAGGGGGGACGGGTGAAGCTTTCTTT
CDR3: CASSVGGTGEAFF

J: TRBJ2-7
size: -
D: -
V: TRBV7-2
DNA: TGTGCCAGCAGCCAACAGTGGCAGGGCTACGAGCAGTACTTC
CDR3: CASSQQWQGYEQYF

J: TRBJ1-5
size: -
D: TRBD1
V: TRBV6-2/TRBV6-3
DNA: TGTGCCAGCAGGAGGACAGGGATGGGCAATCAGCCCCAGCATTTT
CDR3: CASRRTGMGNQPQHF

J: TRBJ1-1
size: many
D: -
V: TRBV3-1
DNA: TGTGCCAGCAGCCCCCAGCGGGCAGCTCGGCCCACTGAAGCTTTCTTT
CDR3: CASSPQRAARPTEAFF

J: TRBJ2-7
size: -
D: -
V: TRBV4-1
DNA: TGCGCCAGCAGCCAAGATCAGAGTGGGGGATACGAGCAGTACTTC
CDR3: CASSQDQSGGYEQYF

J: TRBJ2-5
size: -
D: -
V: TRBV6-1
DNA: TGTGCCAGCAGGACCCCCCGGGGTTCGCGGGACTTC
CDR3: CASRTPRGSRDF

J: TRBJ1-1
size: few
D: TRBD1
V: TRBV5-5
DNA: TGTGCCAGCAGCTACCGACAGGGGTGGACTGAAGCTTTCTTT
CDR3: CASSYRQGWTEAFF

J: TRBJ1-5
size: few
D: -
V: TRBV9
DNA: TGTGCCAGCAGCGTGGGGCCCCCGTATGATCAGCCCCAGCATTTT
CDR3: CASSVGPPYDQPQHF

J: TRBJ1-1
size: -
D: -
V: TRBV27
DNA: TGTGCCAGCAGTGACCCGGGCAGCGGCACTGAAGCTTTCTTT
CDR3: CASSDPGSGTEAFF

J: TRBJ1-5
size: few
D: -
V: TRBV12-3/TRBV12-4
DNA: TGTGCCAGCAGTCTTAGTGACCCCGAGCCCCAGCATTTT
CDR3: CASSLSDPEPQHF

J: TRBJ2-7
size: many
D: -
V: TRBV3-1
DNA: TGTGCCAGCAGCCAAGATGGTAGCTACTCCTACGAGCAGTACTTC
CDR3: CASSQDGSYSYEQYF

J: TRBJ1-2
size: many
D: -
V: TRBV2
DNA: TGTGCCAGCAGTGAGCTCGGGGTACCCTATGGCTACACCTTC
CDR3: CASSELGVPYGYTF

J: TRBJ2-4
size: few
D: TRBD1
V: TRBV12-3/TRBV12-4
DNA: TGTGCCAGCAGCCCCGGGACAGGGAACATTCAGTACTTC
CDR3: CASSPGTGNIQYF

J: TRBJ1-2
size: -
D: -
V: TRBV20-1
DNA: TGCAGTGCCAATATCGGCGGCCGATATGGCTACACCTTC
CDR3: CSANIGGRYGYTF

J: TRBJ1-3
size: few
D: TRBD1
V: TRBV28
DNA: TGTGCCAGCACCGGCCCCGGGACAGGGGGTATCACCATATATTTT
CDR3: CASTGPGTGGITIYF

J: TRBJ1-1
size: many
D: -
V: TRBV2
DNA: TGTGCCAGCACCACGGGGGGGCCCACTCAAGCTTTCTTT
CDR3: CASTTGGPTQAFF

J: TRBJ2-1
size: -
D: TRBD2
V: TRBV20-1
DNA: TGCAGTCCCCAGCCCCGGGACTATTTCAATGAGCAGCTCTTC
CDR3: CSPQPRDYFNEQLF

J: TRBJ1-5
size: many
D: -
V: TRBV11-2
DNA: TGTGCCAGCAGCTTAAATGCCGGTGGGAGCAATCAGCCCCAGCATTTT
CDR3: CASSLNAGGSNQPQHF

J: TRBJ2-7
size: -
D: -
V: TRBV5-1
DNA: TGCGCCAGCAGCATCGACGCCGGACAGCGCATCAGCTCCTACGAGCAGTACTTC
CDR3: CASSIDAGQRISSYEQYF

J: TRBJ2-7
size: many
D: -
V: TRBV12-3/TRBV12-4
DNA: TGTGCCAGCACCCCGGGGGTAAAGGACGAGCAGTACTTC
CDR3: CASTPGVKDEQYF

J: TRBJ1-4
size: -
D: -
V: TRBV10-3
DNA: TGTGCCATCAGTGCCCACAGTGAAAAACTGTTTTTT
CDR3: CAISAHSEKLFF

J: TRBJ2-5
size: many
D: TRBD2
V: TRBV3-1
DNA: TGTGCCAGCAGCCTCCCTCGGACTAGCGTCCAGACCCAGTACTTC
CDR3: CASSLPRTSVQTQYF

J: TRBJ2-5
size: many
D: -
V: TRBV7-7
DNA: TGTGCTAGCAGCTCATACGGGTCTCTCGGCGGGGAGACCCAGTACTTC
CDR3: CASSSYGSLGGETQYF

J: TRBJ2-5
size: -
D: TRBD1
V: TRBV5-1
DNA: TGCGCCAGCAGCTTGGAAAGGACAGGGGGCGCATTTGGGGAGACCCAGTACTTC
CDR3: CASSLERTGGAFGETQYF

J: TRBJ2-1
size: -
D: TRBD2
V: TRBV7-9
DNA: TGTGCCAGCAGCTCCCCGGGACTAGCGACGAATGAGCAGTTCTTC
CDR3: CASSSPGLATNEQFF

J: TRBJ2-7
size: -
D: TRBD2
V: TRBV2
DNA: TGTGCCAGCAAGGTCCGGGCGGGGGGGTACGAGCAGTACTTC
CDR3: CASKVRAGGYEQYF

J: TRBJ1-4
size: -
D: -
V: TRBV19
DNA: TGTGCCAGTAAGGACAGCGCCCTAGAAAAACTGTTTTTT
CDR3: CASKDSALEKLFF

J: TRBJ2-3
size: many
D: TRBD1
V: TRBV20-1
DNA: TGCAGGCCCACGACAGGGGTCAGCACAGATACGCAGTATTTT
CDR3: CRPTTGVSTDTQYF

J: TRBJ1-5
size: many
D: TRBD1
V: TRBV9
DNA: TGTGCCAGCAGCGTAGAGGGACAGGGCGACCAGCCCCAGCATTTT
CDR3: CASSVEGQGDQPQHF

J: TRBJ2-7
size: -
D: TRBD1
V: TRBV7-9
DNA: TGTGCCAGCAGCTTAACAGGGGAAACCTACGAGCAGTACTTC
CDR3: CASSLTGETYEQYF

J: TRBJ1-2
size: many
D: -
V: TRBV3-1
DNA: TGTGCCAGCAGCCAAGAGGGGGCAGCAAGTAACGGCTACACCTTC
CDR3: CASSQEGAASNGYTF

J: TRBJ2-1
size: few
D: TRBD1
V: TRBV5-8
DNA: TGTGCCAGCACCCTTTCTCGAGGGGGCATGAGGTACAATGAGCAGTTCTTC
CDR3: CASTLSRGGMRYNEQFF

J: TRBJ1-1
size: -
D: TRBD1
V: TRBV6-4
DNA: TGTGCCAGCAGCCCGACAGGGGGCGTGGAGACTGAAGCTTTCTTT
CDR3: CASSPTGGVETEAFF